A single sample gave rise to the 14 T cell receptor beta chains below, sequenced in a study of T cell repertoires in aging, cancer and after chemotherapy. TRB rearrangements spanning V, D and J were amplified using mixed TRB-A/B primers. TCRdb processed the multiplex PCR reads anew with MiXCR; each CDR3 protein has one entry. The table has 5,500 to 7,000 distinct CDR3 sequences, 25% to 30% seen once; the top ten hold approximately 8.4%. The template was genomic DNA from peripheral blood, not RNA. Specimen: blood. These TCRs come from a human donor with a blood cancer.

This clonotype was seen a handful of times. The CDR3 protein is CASSPQGRGGTEAFF. The CDR3 nucleotides are TGTGCCAGCTCACCACAGGGGCGGGGGGGGACTGAAGCTTTCTTT. This chain links TRBV18 with TRBJ1-1; D might be TRBD1 (5 bases). CDR3 length: 15 amino acids. Trimming stripped 1 base from V and 5 bases from J, with 14 bases between. Looked up from germline, CDR1 is KGHSH and CDR2 is LQKENI.

This clonotype has a handful of counts. This chain links TRBV6-2 or TRBV6-3 with TRBJ1-1, with unresolved D. Trimming shortened V by 6 bases and J by 6 bases, and 11 bases separated the two germline ends. This CDR3 is 12 amino acids long. Germline CDR1 and CDR2: MNHEY and SVGEGT. The CDR3 spells CASRQVRAEAFF. In DNA form, the CDR3 reads TGTGCCAGCAGACAAGTCCGCGCTGAAGCTTTCTTT.

Within the sample, this clonotype is large. V is TRBV29-1 and J is TRBJ2-3, with TRBD1 as a possible D gene (5 bases). This CDR3 has 12 amino acids. V was shortened by 8 bases and J by 2 bases, with 11 bases between the two germline ends. Germline CDR1 SQVTM, CDR2 ANQGSEA. The CDR3 sequence: CSQSTVTDTQYF. The CDR3 region has the DNA TGCAGCCAGTCGACAGTCACAGATACGCAGTATTTT.

The V call is TRBV7-2, the J call TRBJ2-1; D gene unclear. The length of the CDR3 is 13 residues. Germline CDR1 SGHTA, CDR2 FQGNSA. Trimming stripped 5 bases from V and 9 bases from J, with 14 bases between. CDR3 sequence (DNA): TGTGCCAGCAGCCCAAATATAGTAAGTGAGCAGTTCTTC. It translates to CASSPNIVSEQFF.

Worth noting for this clonotype: A much bigger clone sits one base away, suggesting this may be a read error. The chain recombines TRBV19 with TRBJ2-1; weak D call: TRBD1 (6 bases). Germline V gene lookup returns CDR1 LNHDA and CDR2 SQIVND (reference sequence). V shed 7 bases and J shed 3 bases, with 16 bases lying between them. The CDR3 is 15 amino acids. The CDR3 reads CASTHHRGGYNEQFF. The CDR3 coding sequence is TGTGCCAGTACCCACCACCGAGGGGGCTACAATGAGCAGTTCTTC. Supplemented by reference TRBV19 and TRBJ2-1, the full variable domain reads DGGITQSPKYLFRKEGQNVTLSCEQNLNHDAMYWYRQDPGQGLRLIYYSQIVNDFQKGDIAEGYSVSREKKESFPLTVTSAQKNPTAFYLCASTHHRGGYNEQFFGPGTRLTVL.

This clonotype showed up just a few times. CDR3 in amino acids: CASSPSRAGVPTDTQYF. The CDR3 DNA reads TGCGCCAGCAGCCCCTCTCGTGCGGGAGTACCTACAGATACGCAGTATTTT. The J gene is TRBJ2-3, the V gene TRBV5-1; 7 bases map to TRBD2. Germline values: CDR1 SGHRS, CDR2 YFSETQ. V lost 4 bases and J lost 3; bases outside the gene matches: 14. This CDR3 has 17 amino acids.

Concerning this clonotype: One base away lies a much larger clone, so this may be a sequencing read error. This chain uses TRBV18 with TRBJ2-1, with TRBD2 matching 7 bases. The CDR3 loop spans 15 amino acids. Germline V CDR1 and CDR2: KGHSH, LQKENI. The DNA for the CDR3 is TGTGCCAGCTCAACACCGAGCGGGATGAGTAATGAGCAGTTCTTC. Protein sequence: CASSTPSGMSNEQFF.

By sample share, this clonotype is medium-sized. The chain employs TRBV30 and TRBJ2-5; D gene uncertain. Per germline, CDR1 GTSNPN and CDR2 SVGIG (reference sequence). The CDR3 length is 13 residues. V gave up 5 bases and J gave up 1 base, with 11 bases separating them. The CDR3 loop is CAWGGVFQETQYF. The CDR3 bases are TGTGCCTGGGGTGGGGTCTTCCAAGAGACCCAGTACTTC.

By frequency in the sample, this clonotype is medium-sized (0.01 to 0.1%). V is TRBV29-1 and J is TRBJ2-3; tentative D call: TRBD2 (12 bases). The CDR3 totals 21 residues. The ends were cut back, 3 bases at V and 1 base at J, with 32 bases in the middle. CDR1 and CDR2 from the germline V gene are SQVTM and ANQGSEA. The CDR3 spells CSVEDRGRASGRGSGTDTQYF. Here the CDR3 DNA reads TGCAGCGTTGAGGACAGGGGGCGCGCTAGCGGGAGGGGATCTGGCACAGATACGCAGTATTTT.

This clonotype was detected a few times. The genes are TRBV5-1 and TRBJ2-1, with 10 bases identical to TRBD2. This CDR3 is 14 amino acids long. Germline assignment: CDR1 SGHRS and CDR2 YFSETQ. Germline trimming cut 5 bases from V and 10 bases from J; bases unmatched to any gene: 9. CDR3 amino acids: CASSVSGGSGEQFF. CDR3 bases: TGCGCCAGCAGTGTTAGCGGGGGGTCGGGGGAGCAGTTCTTC.

This clonotype was observed a single time. A much larger clone differs by one base, so this may be a read error. The CDR3 is CASSEGSGSTYTQYF. Written as DNA, the CDR3 is TGTGCCAGCAGTGAGGGTAGCGGGAGCACATATACGCAGTATTTT. The chain has TRBV6-4 and TRBJ2-3; 9 positions agree with TRBD2. CDR1 and CDR2 (germline): MRHNA, SNTAGT. The CDR3 sequence is 15 residues long.

To note about this clonotype: The junction does not match germline at one end; this may be a read error. This rearrangement joins TRBV15 to TRBJ1-2; D ambiguous. The CDR3 has 15 amino acids. The V gene's germline CDR1 is LNHNV and CDR2 YYDKDF (reference sequence). Here the CDR3 reads CATSRSGVRSYGYSF. The CDR3 nucleotides read TGTGCCACCAGCAGATCCGGGGTACGCTCATATGGCTACAGCTTC.

This clonotype was picked up a small number of times. V usage is TRBV6-2 or TRBV6-3 and J usage is TRBJ2-1, with a weak D call TRBD2 (6 bases). V gave up 6 bases and J gave up 6 bases, with 18 bases separating them. Germline-derived CDR1 and CDR2 are MNHEY and SVGEGT. The CDR3 length is 15 residues. The DNA for the CDR3 is TGTGCCAGCAGGCAAGTTGCGGGACTCGCCAATGAGCAGTTCTTC. Encoded protein: CASRQVAGLANEQFF.

This clonotype is deemed medium-sized. The CDR3 sequence: CASSGTIANTGELFF. CDR3 bases: TGTGCCAGCAGTGGGACAATCGCGAACACCGGGGAGCTGTTTTTT. The rearrangement joins TRBV12-3 or TRBV12-4 to TRBJ2-2; D might be TRBD1 (6 bases). The CDR3 is made up of 15 amino acids. Between the trimmed V and J ends, which lost 5 bases and 0 bases, there was a span of 10 bases.